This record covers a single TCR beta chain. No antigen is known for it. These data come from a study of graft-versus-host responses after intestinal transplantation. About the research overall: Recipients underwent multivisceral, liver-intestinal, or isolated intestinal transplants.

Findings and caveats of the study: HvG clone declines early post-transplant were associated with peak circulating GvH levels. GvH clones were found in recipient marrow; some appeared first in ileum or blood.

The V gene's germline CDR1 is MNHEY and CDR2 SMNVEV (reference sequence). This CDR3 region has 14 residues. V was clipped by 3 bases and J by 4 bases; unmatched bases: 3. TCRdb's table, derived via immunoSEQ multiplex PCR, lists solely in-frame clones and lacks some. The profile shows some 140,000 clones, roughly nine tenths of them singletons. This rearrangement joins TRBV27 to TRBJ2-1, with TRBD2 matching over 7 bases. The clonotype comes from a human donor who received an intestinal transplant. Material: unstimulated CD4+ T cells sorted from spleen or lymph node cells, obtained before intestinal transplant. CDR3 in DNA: TGTGCCAGCAGTTTCAGCGGGGAATACAATGAGCAGTTCTTC. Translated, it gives CASSFSGEYNEQFF.